This T cell receptor beta chain was captured in a study of cytomegalovirus exposure and HLA in healthy donors. General study points: A later analysis found that most CMV-associated TCR beta chains appeared HLA-restricted. Sequence variants that were highly shared formed a cluster that was likely a sequencing artifact. Cytomegalovirus-associated TCR beta chains were listed, numbering 150 to 200. A later analysis revealed that TCR association rates differed between HLA loci, peaking at DRB1 and bottoming out at HLA-C.

PCR was performed using 60 Vbeta and 13 Jbeta primers. TCRdb's copy holds only in-frame clones and misses some; the assay was immunoSEQ multiplex PCR. Of about 120,000 clones in the sample, around three quarters were seen once. Remarks on this clone: Its antigen remains unknown.

Unmatched junction bases numbered 13, after V lost 5 bases and J lost 3 bases. The CDR3 runs to 17 residues. Germline V gene lookup returns CDR1 MNHEY and CDR2 SMNVEV (reference sequence). The receptor was derived from a young man in good health and CMV-seropositive. Sequencing used PBMCs. The V and J genes are TRBV27 and TRBJ1-2; 9 nucleotides agree with TRBD1. The CDR3: CASSLKPPGTGYYGYTF. For the CDR3, the DNA is TGTGCCAGCAGTCTAAAGCCTCCCGGGACAGGGTACTATGGCTACACCTTC.